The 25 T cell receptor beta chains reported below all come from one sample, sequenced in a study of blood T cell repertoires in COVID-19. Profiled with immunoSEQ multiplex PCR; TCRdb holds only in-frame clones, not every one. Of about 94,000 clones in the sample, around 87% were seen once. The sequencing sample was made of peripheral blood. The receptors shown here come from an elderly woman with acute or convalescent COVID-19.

CDR3 residues: CASRPPGLGNTGELFF. DNA of the CDR3: TGTGCCAGTAGGCCTCCGGGACTAGGAAACACCGGGGAGCTGTTTTTT. This chain connects TRBV19 to TRBJ2-2, with 8 bases that match TRBD2. CDR1 is LNHDA and CDR2 is SQIVND in the germline V gene (reference sequence). J lost 2 bases, V lost 6 bases, and 8 bases had no gene match. This CDR3 has 16 amino acids.

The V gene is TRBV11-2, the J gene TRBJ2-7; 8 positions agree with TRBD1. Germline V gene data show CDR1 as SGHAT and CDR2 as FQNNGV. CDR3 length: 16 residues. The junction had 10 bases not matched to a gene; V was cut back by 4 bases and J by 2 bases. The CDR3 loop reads CASSSTSRDRTYEQYF. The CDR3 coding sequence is TGTGCCAGCAGCTCCACCAGCCGGGACAGGACCTACGAGCAGTACTTC.

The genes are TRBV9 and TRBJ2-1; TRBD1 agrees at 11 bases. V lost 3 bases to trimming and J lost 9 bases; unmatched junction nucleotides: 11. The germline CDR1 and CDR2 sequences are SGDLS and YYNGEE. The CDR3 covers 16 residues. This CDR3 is CASSANMDRGRVEQFF. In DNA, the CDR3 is TGTGCCAGCAGCGCCAATATGGACAGGGGGCGCGTTGAGCAGTTCTTC.

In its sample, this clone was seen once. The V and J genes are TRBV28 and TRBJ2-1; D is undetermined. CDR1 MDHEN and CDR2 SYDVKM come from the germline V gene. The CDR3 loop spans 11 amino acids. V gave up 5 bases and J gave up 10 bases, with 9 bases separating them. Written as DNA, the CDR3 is TGTGCCAGCAGTCAGACACTCGAGCAGTTCTTC. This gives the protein CASSQTLEQFF. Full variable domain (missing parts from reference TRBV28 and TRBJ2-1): DVKVTQSSRYLVKRTGEKVFLECVQDMDHENMFWYRQDPGLGLRLIYFSYDVKMKEKGDIPEGYSVSREKKERFSLILESASTNQTSMYLCASSQTLEQFFGPGTRLTVL.

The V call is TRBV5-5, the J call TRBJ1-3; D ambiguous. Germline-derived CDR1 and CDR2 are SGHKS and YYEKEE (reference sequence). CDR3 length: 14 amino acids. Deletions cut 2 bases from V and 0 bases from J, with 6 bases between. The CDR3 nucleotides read TGTGCCAGCAGCTTCGGTTACTCTGGAAACACCATATATTTT. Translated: CASSFGYSGNTIYF.

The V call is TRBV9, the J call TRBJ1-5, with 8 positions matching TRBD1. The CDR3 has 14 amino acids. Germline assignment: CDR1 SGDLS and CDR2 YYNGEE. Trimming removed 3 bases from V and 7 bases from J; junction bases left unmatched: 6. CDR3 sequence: CASSAGTGLQPQHF. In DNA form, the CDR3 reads TGTGCCAGCAGCGCAGGGACAGGCCTGCAGCCCCAGCATTTT.

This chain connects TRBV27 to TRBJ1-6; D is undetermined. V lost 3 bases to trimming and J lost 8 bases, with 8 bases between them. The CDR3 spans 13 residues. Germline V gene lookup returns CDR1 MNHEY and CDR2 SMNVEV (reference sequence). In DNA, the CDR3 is TGTGCCAGCAGTTTGTCGTCCGATTCACCCCTCCACTTT. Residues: CASSLSSDSPLHF.

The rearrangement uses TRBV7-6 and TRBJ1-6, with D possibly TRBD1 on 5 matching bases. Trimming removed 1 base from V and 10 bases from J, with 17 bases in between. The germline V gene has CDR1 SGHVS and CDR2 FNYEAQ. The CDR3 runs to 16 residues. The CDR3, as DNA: TGTGCCAGCAGCTTAGACGCAGGGCCCTGGGGATCACCCCTCCACTTT. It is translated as CASSLDAGPWGSPLHF.

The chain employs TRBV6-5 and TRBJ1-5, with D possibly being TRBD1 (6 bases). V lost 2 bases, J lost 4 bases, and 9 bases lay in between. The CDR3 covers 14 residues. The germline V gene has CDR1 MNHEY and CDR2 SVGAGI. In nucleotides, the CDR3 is TGTGCCAGCAGTTACCGGGGGGCTAATCAGCCCCAGCATTTT. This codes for CASSYRGANQPQHF.

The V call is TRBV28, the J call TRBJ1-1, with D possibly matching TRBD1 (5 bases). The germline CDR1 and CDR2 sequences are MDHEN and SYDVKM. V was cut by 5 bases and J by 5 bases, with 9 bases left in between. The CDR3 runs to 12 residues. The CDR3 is CASSEDRTEAFF. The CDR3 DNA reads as TGTGCCAGCAGTGAAGACAGAACTGAAGCTTTCTTT.

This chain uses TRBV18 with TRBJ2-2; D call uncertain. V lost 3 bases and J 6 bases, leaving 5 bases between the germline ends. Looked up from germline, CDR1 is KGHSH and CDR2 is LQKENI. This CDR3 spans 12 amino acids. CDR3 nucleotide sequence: TGTGCCAGCTCACCCGAGGCCGGGGAGCTGTTTTTT. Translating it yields CASSPEAGELFF.

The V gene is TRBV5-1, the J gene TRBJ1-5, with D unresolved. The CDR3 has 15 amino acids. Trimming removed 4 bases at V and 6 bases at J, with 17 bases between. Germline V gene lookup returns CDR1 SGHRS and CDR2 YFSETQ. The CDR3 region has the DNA TGCGCCAGCAGCCCCCTCTGGGGAGTAGGTCAGCCCCAGCATTTT. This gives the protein CASSPLWGVGQPQHF.

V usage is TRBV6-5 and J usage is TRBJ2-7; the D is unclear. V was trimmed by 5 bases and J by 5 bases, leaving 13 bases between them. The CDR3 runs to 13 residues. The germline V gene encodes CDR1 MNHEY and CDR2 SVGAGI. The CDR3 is CASSHREAHEQYF. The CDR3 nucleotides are TGTGCCAGCAGTCATCGCGAAGCCCACGAGCAGTACTTC.

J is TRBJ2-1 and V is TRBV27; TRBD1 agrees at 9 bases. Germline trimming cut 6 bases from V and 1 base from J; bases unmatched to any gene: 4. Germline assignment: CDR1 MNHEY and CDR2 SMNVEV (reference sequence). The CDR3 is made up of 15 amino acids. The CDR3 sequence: CASSEQGASYNEQFF. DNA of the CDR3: TGTGCCAGCAGCGAACAGGGGGCTTCCTACAATGAGCAGTTCTTC.

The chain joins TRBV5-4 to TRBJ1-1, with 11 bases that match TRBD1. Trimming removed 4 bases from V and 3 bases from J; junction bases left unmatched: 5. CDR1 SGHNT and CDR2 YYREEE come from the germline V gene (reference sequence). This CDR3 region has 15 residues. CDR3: CASSLGGQGDTEAFF. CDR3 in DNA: TGTGCCAGCAGCCTAGGGGGACAGGGGGACACTGAAGCTTTCTTT.

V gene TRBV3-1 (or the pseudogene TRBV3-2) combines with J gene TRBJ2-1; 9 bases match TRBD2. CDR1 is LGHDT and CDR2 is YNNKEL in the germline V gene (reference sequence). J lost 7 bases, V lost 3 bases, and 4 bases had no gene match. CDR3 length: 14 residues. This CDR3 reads CASSHGGRGNEQFF. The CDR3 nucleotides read TGTGCCAGCAGCCACGGCGGGAGGGGGAATGAGCAGTTCTTC.

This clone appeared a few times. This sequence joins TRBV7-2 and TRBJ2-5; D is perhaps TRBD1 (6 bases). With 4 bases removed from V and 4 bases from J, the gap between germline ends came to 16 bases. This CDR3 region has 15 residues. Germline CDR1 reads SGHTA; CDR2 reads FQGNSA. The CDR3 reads CASSYGQFQVETQYF. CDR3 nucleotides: TGTGCCAGCAGCTACGGACAGTTCCAAGTAGAGACCCAGTACTTC.

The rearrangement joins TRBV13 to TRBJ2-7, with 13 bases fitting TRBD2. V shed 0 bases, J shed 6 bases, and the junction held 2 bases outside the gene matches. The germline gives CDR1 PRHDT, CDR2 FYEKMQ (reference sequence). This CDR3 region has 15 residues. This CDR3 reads CASSLGGTSGVEQYF. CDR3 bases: TGTGCCAGCAGCTTAGGCGGGACTAGCGGGGTCGAGCAGTACTTC.

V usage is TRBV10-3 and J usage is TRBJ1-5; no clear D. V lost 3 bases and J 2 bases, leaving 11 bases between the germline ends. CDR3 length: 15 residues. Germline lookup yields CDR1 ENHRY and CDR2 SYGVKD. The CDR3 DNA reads TGTGCCATCAGTGACGGGTCGGAGGGCAATCAGCCCCAGCATTTT. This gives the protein CAISDGSEGNQPQHF.

This CDR3 reads CASGTSGGDNEQFF. The CDR3 nucleotides read TGTGCCAGCGGGACTAGCGGGGGGGACAATGAGCAGTTCTTC. This chain links TRBV3-1 (or the pseudogene TRBV3-2) with TRBJ2-1; 16 bases line up with TRBD2. Unmatched junction bases numbered 0, after V lost 8 bases and J lost 5 bases. The germline V gene encodes CDR1 LGHDT and CDR2 YNNKEL (reference sequence). CDR3 length equals 14 residues.

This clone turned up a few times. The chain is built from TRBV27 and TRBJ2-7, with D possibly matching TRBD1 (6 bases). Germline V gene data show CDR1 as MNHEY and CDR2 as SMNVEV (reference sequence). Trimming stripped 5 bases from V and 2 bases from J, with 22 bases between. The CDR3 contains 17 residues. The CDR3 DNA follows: TGTGCCAGCAGTCCACACCAAGCAGGGGTATCCCCCTACGAGCAGTACTTC. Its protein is CASSPHQAGVSPYEQYF.

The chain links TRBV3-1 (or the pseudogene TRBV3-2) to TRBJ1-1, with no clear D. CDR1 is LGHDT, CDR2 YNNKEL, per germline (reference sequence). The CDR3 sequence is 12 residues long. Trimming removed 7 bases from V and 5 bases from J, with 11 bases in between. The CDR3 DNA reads TGTGCCAGCACCAGTCACGGGACTGAAGCTTTCTTT. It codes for CASTSHGTEAFF.

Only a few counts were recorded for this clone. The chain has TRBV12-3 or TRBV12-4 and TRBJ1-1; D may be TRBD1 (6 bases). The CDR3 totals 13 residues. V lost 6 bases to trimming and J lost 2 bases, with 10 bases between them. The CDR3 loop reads CASRGAGNTEAFF. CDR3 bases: TGTGCCAGCAGGGGGGCAGGTAACACTGAAGCTTTCTTT.

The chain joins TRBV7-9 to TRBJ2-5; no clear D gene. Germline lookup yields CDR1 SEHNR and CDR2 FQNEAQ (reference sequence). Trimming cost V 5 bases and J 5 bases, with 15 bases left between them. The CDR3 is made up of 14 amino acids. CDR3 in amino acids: CASSKNSDVETQYF. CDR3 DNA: TGTGCCAGCAGCAAAAACAGTGATGTGGAGACCCAGTACTTC.

CDR3 in DNA: TGTGCCAGTGCAATCGGGGGGGCCTTTAACTATGGCTACACCTTC. It encodes CASAIGGAFNYGYTF. The V call is TRBV19, the J call TRBJ1-2; tentative D call: TRBD1 (6 bases). This CDR3 is built from 15 residues. Germline CDR1 LNHDA, CDR2 SQIVND (reference sequence). V was cut by 8 bases and J by 1 base, with 17 bases left in between.